This section outlines one TCR beta chain sequence together with its context. This clonotype was observed many times. No cognate antigen has been identified for it. The sample holds no much larger clone one base away, and base qualities are not on file. Spanning cysteine to phenylalanine, the CDR3 consists of 17 amino acids. Only the CDR3 portion is preserved as DNA: 51 bases, with reading frame beginning at the first base. According to the germline V gene, CDR1 reads MGHDK and CDR2 reads SYGVNS. V loses 6 bases of germline sequence and J loses 4 bases, and the interval between the two ends is 22 bases. The method behind the library was RT-PCR. The sequencing machine was an Illumina HiSeq 2500. TCRdb trimmed the raw reads at Q25, called clones with MiXCR and kept productive beta chains. Every distinct CDR3 protein forms one entry, paired with its most common genes and DNA. Counted in this sample were some 640,000 distinct CDR3 sequences; about 15% of them appeared once. The leading ten clones occupy less than 7% of the sample.

The data are from a study of response to subunit inactivated influenza vaccine (dated by TCRdb to the late 2010s). Regarding the research as a whole: Deep quantitative profiling of the T cell receptor repertoire was used in the study to follow responses to a trivalent subunit inactivated influenza vaccine.

The investigation overall reported the following: The authors suggested that each seasonal influenza vaccination may recruit only a limited number of new T cells.

Sequenced here: PBMCs from blood, sampled approximately 15 days before vaccination. The chain employs TRBV25-1 and TRBJ2-1, with the D call perhaps TRBD1 or TRBD2, as 6 bases match in each case. The clonotype was recovered from a man aged 50 to 60 who received an inactivated influenza vaccine. Donor details come from another sample of the same person, matched by shared clones. The sequenced DNA is TGTGCCAGCAGAGCGACAGGACCCCGCCGGGGGTACAATGAGCAGTTCTTC. Its amino acids are CASRATGPRRGYNEQFF.